The 4 T cell receptor beta chains in this list originate from one sample, sequenced in a study of blood T cell repertoires in COVID-19. Some clones are missing from TCRdb's copy, which holds only in-frame ones; the method was immunoSEQ multiplex PCR. Here the sample spans 150,000 or so clones, around 80% being singletons. The sequencing sample was made of PBMCs or T cells enriched from blood (not recorded which). The receptors derive from a man aged 40-49 years who had recovered from COVID-19.

The chain links TRBV7-8 to TRBJ1-2; D is unclear. V was clipped by 1 base and J by 5 bases, with 17 bases between them. The germline gives CDR1 SGHVS, CDR2 FQNEAQ. The length of the CDR3 is 16 residues. The DNA of the CDR3 is TGTGCCAGCAGCTTAGAAAGCCAATCCCCCATATATGGCTACACCTTC. This translates into CASSLESQSPIYGYTF.

The chain couples TRBV6-5 to TRBJ2-2, with D perhaps TRBD1 (6 bases). The germline V gene encodes CDR1 MNHEY and CDR2 SVGAGI. V gave up 6 bases and J gave up 6 bases, with 11 bases separating them. The CDR3 has 13 amino acids. CDR3 protein: CASRKEGAGELFF. As DNA, the CDR3 is TGTGCCAGCAGAAAAGAGGGGGCCGGGGAGCTGTTTTTT.

In this sample, this clone turned up a few times. V usage is TRBV19 and J usage is TRBJ2-7; D not certain. Germline CDR1 and CDR2: LNHDA and SQIVND (reference sequence). Trimming removed 0 bases from V and 3 bases from J, with 12 bases in between. The CDR3 contains 15 residues. This chain's CDR3 is CASSIDQSGSYEQYF. For the CDR3, the DNA is TGTGCCAGTAGTATAGACCAATCGGGTAGCTACGAGCAGTACTTC.

This clone has a single count. The CDR3 DNA reads TGTGCCAGCAGCGACCCCTTGGTCGCCCCCGGGTCAGATACGCAGTATTTT. Translated, it gives CASSDPLVAPGSDTQYF. The genes are TRBV9 and TRBJ2-3, with D unclear. CDR1 SGDLS and CDR2 YYNGEE come from the germline V gene. V was pared by 3 bases and J by 4 bases, with 21 bases between. CDR3 length equals 17 residues. The full variable domain, rest sourced from reference TRBV9 and TRBJ2-3, is DSGVTQTPKHLITATGQRVTLRCSPRSGDLSVYWYQQSLDQGLQFLIQYYNGEERAKGNILERFSAQQFPDLHSELNLSSLELGDSALYFCASSDPLVAPGSDTQYFGPGTRLTVL.